The T cell receptor beta chain under discussion was sequenced for a study of cytomegalovirus exposure and HLA in healthy donors. General study findings and limits: Associated with cytomegalovirus, according to the listing, were 150 to 200 TCR beta chains. The tendency of first-cohort TCR clusters to co-occur in the 130 or so validation repertoires was identified by a subsequent analysis.

There are 15 residues in the CDR3. V shed 3 bases and J 7 bases; nucleotides not matched to a gene: 8. Per the germline V gene, CDR1 is SNHLY and CDR2 is FYNNEI. Generated by immunoSEQ multiplex PCR, the TCRdb table keeps only in-frame clones and is missing some. The sample contains some 68,000 clones, roughly 97% of which appear only once. The donors were members of the approximately 130-subject validation cohort (separate from the approximately 670-subject first cohort). Points on this clone: Antigen specificity is unknown.

Input material: PBMCs. This clonotype was obtained from a man aged 18 to 30 in good health and CMV-seronegative. The genes are TRBV2 and TRBJ2-2; 7 positions agree with TRBD2. The DNA of the CDR3 is TGTGCCAGCAGTGATGAAGGACTAGTCGGCGGGGAGCTGTTTTTT. Protein sequence: CASSDEGLVGGELFF. Supplemented by reference TRBV2 and TRBJ2-2, the full variable domain reads EPEVTQTPSHQVTQMGQEVILRCVPISNHLYFYWYRQILGQKVEFLVSFYNNEISEKSEIFDDQFSVERPDGSNFTLKIRSTKLEDSAMYFCASSDEGLVGGELFFGEGSRLTVL.